This TCR beta chain was sequenced during a study of cytotoxic CD8 clonotypes in ibrutinib-treated CLL listed by TCRdb under 2021. For the wider study: The cohort included about 15 treatment-naive and approximately twelve relapsed/refractory patients; under 18 were IGHV unmutated. Partial responses were observed in about 25 patients and complete responses in 2; after a median follow-up of 68 months, remission was maintained in approximately 14 patients and progression was observed in approximately twelve. Cryopreserved peripheral blood mononuclear cells were obtained prior to treatment, at the time of response, and at either disease progression or sustained remission. The response samples were drawn at a median of 12 months into treatment, with a range of about 6 to 36 months. Every sample from remission and from progressive disease was obtained while the patients were still on ibrutinib. On average, each sample yielded about 250,000 productive templates and tens of thousands of productive rearrangements. Longitudinal samples were obtainable from about 30% of the roughly 86 participants in the trial.

On this clone itself: Its antigen target is currently unknown. No base qualities exist here, and no much larger clone lies one base off it.

Germline trimming: 7 bases from V, 4 bases from J; junction bases outside gene matches: 9. The germline V gene sets CDR1 to MNHEY and CDR2 to SVGAGI. The CDR3 runs 15 amino acids, cysteine and phenylalanine included. Left in the record is the CDR3 DNA by itself, 45 bases read in frame from the first base. On a MiSeq, deep resolution sequencing aimed for a depth between 1 in 1 million and 1 in 200,000 T cells, with each clonotype covered about 9.2x on average. The immunoSEQ hsTCRB Kit was used to generate the TCR beta libraries. On the authors' methods: Data were analyzed with ImmunoSEQ Data Assistant and ImmunoSEQ Analyzer, with V, D and J genes assigned per IMGT definitions. Clonality, with values ranging from 0 to 1, was calculated as one minus the normalized Shannon entropy of productive rearrangement frequencies. Only overrepresented clonotypes making up at least 0.05% of the repertoire of each patient were included in the public clonotype analysis. Roughly 13 repertoires from age-matched healthy donors, obtained from immuneACCESS, served as clonality controls. This immuneACCESS table, as held by TCRdb, lists in-frame sequences with V and J called but not all clones. Of the missing ones, under half trace to an unresolved V gene in checked studies; the others have no known cause. The DNA was the basis for D and trimming; V, J and clone size are from that table. Recorded for this sample are roughly 160,000 clones; approximately 80% of them occurred a single time. In total, the top ten clones hold 4.6% of the sample.

This sample's time point label indicates: 20 to 25 months on ibrutinib. Around 1.8 micrograms of genomic DNA were extracted from cryopreserved PBMCs for TCR beta library preparation. Longitudinal blood samples from CLL patients on ibrutinib monotherapy underwent high-throughput TCR beta sequencing. The patients took part in an open-label, single-center phase 2 trial of ibrutinib monotherapy. Overall study results and their limits: Sustained-remission and progressing patients did not have matched sampling times, and lymph node repertoires were not examined. Baseline clonality was found to be higher than that of age-matched healthy donors and was strongly correlated with circulating CD8+ T-cell counts. Public clonotypes were found to be uncommon and were observed to contract or remain stable during treatment; the increase in clonality was shown to reflect expansion of private clonotypes at ibrutinib response. Clonality increased at ibrutinib response, stayed stable in sustained remission, and fell back toward baseline at progression.

The sequence derives from a human donor with chronic lymphocytic leukemia. The material was PBMCs, obtained after 24 months of ibrutinib treatment. The sequence links TRBV6-5 to TRBJ1-2, with 10 middle bases fitting TRBD1. The nucleotide sequence reads TGTGCCAGCACCCAAGACAGGGGGCGCGTCTATGGCTACACCTTC. Translated, this is CASTQDRGRVYGYTF.